The 20 T cell receptor beta chains in this list originate from one sample, sequenced in a study of OX40 agonist ivuxolimab in advanced cancers. Here immunoSEQ multiplex PCR was the method, and the copy in TCRdb shows in-frame clones only, minus some. The sample records tens of thousands of clones, around 83% being singletons. The sequencing used CD4+ or CD8+ T cells sorted from blood, collected in a trial of the OX40 agonist ivuxolimab. The source of these receptors is an adult with an advanced solid tumor such as melanoma, head and neck, liver or kidney cancer.

The genes are TRBV5-8 and TRBJ1-4; the D is unclear. Trimming shortened V by 5 bases and J by 0 bases, and 11 bases separated the two germline ends. The CDR3 runs to 15 residues. Germline CDR1 is SGHTS and CDR2 is YDEGEE. The CDR3 spells CASRLKEATNEKLFF. Written as DNA, the CDR3 is TGTGCCAGCAGATTGAAGGAGGCAACTAATGAAAAACTGTTTTTT.

This chain links TRBV7-6 with TRBJ1-4, with D hard to call. The CDR3 spans 14 residues. V was pared by 5 bases and J by 2 bases, with 9 bases between. The germline V gene encodes CDR1 SGHVS and CDR2 FNYEAQ. The CDR3 region has the DNA TGTGCCAGCAGCCCCCAGAGGACTAATGAAAAACTGTTTTTT. The encoded protein is CASSPQRTNEKLFF.

The chain uses TRBV6-1 and TRBJ2-7; tentatively, D is TRBD2 (5 bases). V lost 5 bases and J 9 bases, leaving 20 bases between the germline ends. Germline CDR1 MNHNS, CDR2 SASEGT. CDR3 length: 14 amino acids. The CDR3 sequence: CASSTSPDLGGQYF. The CDR3 coding sequence is TGTGCCAGCAGTACTAGTCCGGACCTTGGTGGGCAGTACTTC.

The gene calls are TRBV18 and TRBJ1-1; no firm D call. This CDR3 is 13 amino acids long. V was clipped by 2 bases and J by 8 bases, with 12 bases between them. Germline loops: CDR1 KGHSH, CDR2 LQKENI. CDR3 sequence reads: CASSPGRIEEAFF. For the CDR3, the DNA is TGTGCCAGCTCACCAGGACGAATCGAGGAAGCTTTCTTT.

The chain is built from TRBV5-1 and TRBJ2-1; TRBD1 aligns across 10 bases. The CDR3 has 17 amino acids. CDR1 and CDR2 (germline): SGHRS, YFSETQ. The junction had 12 bases not matched to a gene; V was cut back by 4 bases and J by 5 bases. CDR3 bases: TGCGCCAGCAGCCCCTATCTATTAGGGACAGGGGACAATGAGCAGTTCTTC. Encoded protein: CASSPYLLGTGDNEQFF.

The chain joins TRBV2 to TRBJ2-1, with 10 nucleotides matching TRBD2. Germline CDR1 reads SNHLY; CDR2 reads FYNNEI. After removal of 7 bases from V and 9 bases from J, the junction contained 12 bases not matched to a gene. The CDR3 is 15 residues long. The CDR3 nucleotides are TGTGCCAGCAAAACCAGCGGGGGGGCGGTTATTGAGCAGTTCTTC. Protein sequence: CASKTSGGAVIEQFF.

V gene TRBV7-8 combines with J gene TRBJ2-7; TRBD1 aligns across 12 bases. Trimming removed 4 bases from V and 5 bases from J; junction bases left unmatched: 12. In germline, CDR1 is SGHVS, CDR2 FQNEAQ. The CDR3 has 17 residues. CDR3 sequence: CASSWHSSGTGGHEQYF. CDR3 DNA: TGTGCCAGCAGCTGGCACTCCTCCGGGACAGGGGGCCACGAGCAGTACTTC. The complete variable domain, with remaining parts taken from reference TRBV7-8 and TRBJ2-7, reads GAGVSQSPRYKVAKRGQDVALRCDPISGHVSLFWYQQALGQGPEFLTYFQNEAQLDKSGLPSDRFFAERPEGSVSTLKIQRTQQEDSAVYLCASSWHSSGTGGHEQYFGPGTRLTVT.

This clone has a single count. The chain recombines TRBV5-8 with TRBJ2-1; 8 positions match TRBD1. There are 14 residues in the CDR3. The V gene end was trimmed by 5 bases and the J gene end by 3 bases; junction bases not matched to a gene: 4. Germline CDR1 reads SGHTS; CDR2 reads YDEGEE. CDR3 DNA: TGTGCCAGCAGGACCACAGGGGGCTACAATGAGCAGTTCTTC. Its protein product is CASRTTGGYNEQFF.

V and J are TRBV11-2 and TRBJ1-1; 8 positions agree with TRBD1. Germline trimming cut 5 bases from V and 5 bases from J; bases unmatched to any gene: 7. The CDR3 is made up of 14 amino acids. Germline CDR1 SGHAT, CDR2 FQNNGV. The CDR3 sequence is CASSPPQGATEAFF. The CDR3 coding sequence is TGTGCCAGCAGCCCACCGCAGGGGGCGACTGAAGCTTTCTTT.

The chain uses TRBV7-2 and TRBJ2-5, with 11 bases fitting TRBD2. The end of the DNA is better explained by TRBJ2-7, so the J call may be wrong. This CDR3 has 15 residues. CDR1 and CDR2 from the germline V gene are SGHTA and FQGNSA. CDR3 bases: TGTGCCAGCAGCTCCTTAGCGGGGGGGCCCTACGAGCAGTACTTC. Its protein is CASSSLAGGPYEQYF.

The chain recombines TRBV10-3 with TRBJ2-7, with D unclear. Germline V gene lookup returns CDR1 ENHRY and CDR2 SYGVKD. V dropped 2 bases and J dropped 2 bases, with 4 bases sitting between them. CDR3 size: 12 residues. DNA of the CDR3: TGTGCCATCAGTGAGAATGCCTACGAGCAGTACTTC. The encoded protein is CAISENAYEQYF.

The V call is TRBV6-5, the J call TRBJ2-1; 14 nucleotides line up with TRBD2. The trim removed 6 bases at V and 13 bases at J, leaving 5 bases unmatched. The CDR3 runs to 13 residues. From germline, CDR1 is MNHEY and CDR2 SVGAGI. DNA for the CDR3: TGTGCCAGCAGCCCTGGGACTAGCGGGAGTCAGTTCTTC. Residues: CASSPGTSGSQFF.

The genes are TRBV5-8 and TRBJ2-1; either TRBD1 or TRBD2 may fit D (5 bases each). V gave up 4 bases and J gave up 5 bases, with 16 bases separating them. The germline V gene encodes CDR1 SGHTS and CDR2 YDEGEE. The CDR3 runs 15 residues. CDR3 residues: CASSLGVWGDNEQFF. The CDR3 coding sequence is TGTGCCAGCAGCCTGGGGGTTTGGGGTGACAATGAGCAGTTCTTC. Full variable domain (outside the CDR3, taken from reference TRBV5-8 and TRBJ2-1): EAGVTQSPTHLIKTRGQQATLRCSPISGHTSVYWYQQALGLGLQFLLWYDEGEERNRGNFPPRFSGRQFPNYSSELNVNALELEDSALYLCASSLGVWGDNEQFFGPGTRLTVL.

This chain connects TRBV28 to TRBJ1-3, with D unclear. CDR1 and CDR2 from the germline V gene are MDHEN and SYDVKM. The CDR3 has 16 residues. The germline V and J ends were trimmed by 5 bases and 4 bases, with 18 bases remaining between them. CDR3 residues: CASSIPGSVGGNTIYF. The CDR3 region has the DNA TGTGCCAGCAGTATCCCCGGGTCGGTGGGCGGAAACACCATATATTTT.

The chain combines TRBV30 with TRBJ2-2; D is uncertain. Trimming left V 5 bases short and J 8 bases short, with 9 bases between. CDR3 size: 11 residues. CDR1 is GTSNPN and CDR2 is SVGIG in the germline V gene (reference sequence). CDR3 DNA: TGTGCCTGGTCCGGATTTGGGGAGCTGTTTTTT. Protein: CAWSGFGELFF.

The chain couples TRBV6-1 to TRBJ1-2, with D perhaps TRBD1 (5 bases). V gave up 2 bases and J gave up 4 bases, with 14 bases separating them. Looked up from germline, CDR1 is MNHNS and CDR2 is SASEGT. The CDR3 is 15 residues long. The CDR3 loop reads CASSEPPVQGYGYTF. The CDR3 DNA reads as TGTGCCAGCAGTGAACCTCCAGTCCAGGGCTATGGCTACACCTTC.

The chain recombines TRBV9 with TRBJ1-4; a possible D gene is TRBD1 (6 bases). This CDR3 is built from 16 residues. CDR1 and CDR2 from the germline V gene are SGDLS and YYNGEE. V lost 0 bases and J 3 bases, leaving 12 bases between the germline ends. This CDR3 is CASSVGGGQANEKLFF. Written as DNA, the CDR3 is TGTGCCAGCAGCGTAGGGGGGGGCCAGGCTAATGAAAAACTGTTTTTT.

The J gene is TRBJ2-7, the V gene TRBV5-1, with a possible D match to TRBD2 (6 bases). There are 15 residues in the CDR3. Between the trimmed V and J ends, which lost 1 base and 3 bases, there was a span of 14 bases. CDR1 and CDR2 from the germline V gene are SGHRS and YFSETQ. The CDR3 DNA sequence: TGCGCCAGCAGCTTGCTTGTGGGCGGGATCTACGAGCAGTACTTC. Translated: CASSLLVGGIYEQYF.

The chain joins TRBV28 to TRBJ2-1; 7 positions agree with TRBD1. Germline V gene sequence: CDR1 MDHEN, CDR2 SYDVKM. CDR3 length: 16 amino acids. The junction had 8 bases not matched to a gene; V was cut back by 3 bases and J by 3 bases. This CDR3 is CASSFNSGQVYNEQFF. The CDR3 nucleotides read TGTGCCAGCAGTTTCAACAGTGGACAGGTCTACAATGAGCAGTTCTTC.

The CDR3 is CASSWGANQPQHF. The CDR3, as DNA: TGTGCCAGCAGCTGGGGCGCTAATCAGCCCCAGCATTTT. V is TRBV6-1 and J is TRBJ1-5; weak D call: TRBD1 (5 bases). This CDR3 is built from 13 residues. CDR1 MNHNS and CDR2 SASEGT come from the germline V gene. The V and J ends lost 6 bases and 4 bases respectively, with 10 bases between them.